Listed below are T cell receptor beta chains from one sample, sequenced in a study of cytomegalovirus exposure and HLA in healthy donors. TCRdb's table, derived via immunoSEQ multiplex PCR, lists solely in-frame clones and lacks some. Altogether around 150,000 clones are present, around 78% being singletons, with the ten largest covering 3% to 3.5%. Sequencing was carried out using PBMCs. The receptor source for this set is a woman between 40 and 55 years old in good health and CMV-seronegative. The conserved cysteine and the conserved F or W are not part of the CDR3 here. D genes are given only for firm matches.

v_call: TRBV10-3; d_call: TRBD2; cdr3_aa: AGSGDVYNEQF
v_call: TRBV5-1; d_call: NA; cdr3_aa: ASSPSTTHKREKLF
v_call: TRBV27; d_call: TRBD2; cdr3_aa: ASGPTSGGYNEQF
v_call: TRBV7-9; d_call: NA; cdr3_aa: ASSLPRDSPSSLYEQF
v_call: TRBV4-1; d_call: TRBD1; cdr3_aa: ASSQDSSRGLGYEQY
v_call: TRBV4-2; d_call: TRBD1; cdr3_aa: ASSQVGNGGGASEAF
v_call: TRBV6-6; d_call: TRBD2; cdr3_aa: ASSFGRGGEQY
v_call: TRBV10-1; d_call: NA; cdr3_aa: ASSAHREGGNEQF
v_call: TRBV4-1; d_call: TRBD1; cdr3_aa: ASSRPRGTGAGEQF
v_call: TRBV5-6; d_call: NA; cdr3_aa: ASSYPTETYGYT
v_call: TRBV5-1; d_call: NA; cdr3_aa: ASSYTEQGYGYT
v_call: TRBV5-1; d_call: NA; cdr3_aa: ASSVGRGSLGYGYT
v_call: TRBV11-2; d_call: NA; cdr3_aa: ASSLVSEWTGELF
v_call: TRBV15; d_call: NA; cdr3_aa: ATSRGQGGPETQY
v_call: TRBV6-1; d_call: TRBD1; cdr3_aa: ASSARQGMGGYT